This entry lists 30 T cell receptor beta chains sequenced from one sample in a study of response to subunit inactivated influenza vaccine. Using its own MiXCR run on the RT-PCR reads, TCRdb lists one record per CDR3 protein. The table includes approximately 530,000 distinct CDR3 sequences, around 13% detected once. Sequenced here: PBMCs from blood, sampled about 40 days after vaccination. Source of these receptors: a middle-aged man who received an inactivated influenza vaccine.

The CDR3 reads CASSLALEYSNQPQHF. In DNA, the CDR3 is TGTGCCAGCAGTTTAGCGCTAGAATATAGCAATCAGCCCCAGCATTTT. The chain recombines TRBV12-3 or TRBV12-4 with TRBJ1-5; D remains ambiguous. Trimming removed 0 bases from V and 0 bases from J, with 9 bases in between. This CDR3 is built from 16 residues.

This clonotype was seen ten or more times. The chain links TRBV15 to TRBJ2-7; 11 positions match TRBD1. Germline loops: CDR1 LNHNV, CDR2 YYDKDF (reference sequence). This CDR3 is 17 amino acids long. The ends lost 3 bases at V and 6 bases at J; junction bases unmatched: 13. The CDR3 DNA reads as TGTGCCACCAGCAGTACTGCCGGGACAGGGGGTCGATTCGAGCAGTACTTC. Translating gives CATSSTAGTGGRFEQYF.

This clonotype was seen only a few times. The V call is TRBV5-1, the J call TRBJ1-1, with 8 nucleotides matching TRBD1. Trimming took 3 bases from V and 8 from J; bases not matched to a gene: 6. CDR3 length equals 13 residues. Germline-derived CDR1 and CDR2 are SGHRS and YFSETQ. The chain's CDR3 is CASSSPGTGEAFF. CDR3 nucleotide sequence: TGCGCCAGCAGCTCTCCCGGGACAGGCGAAGCTTTCTTT.

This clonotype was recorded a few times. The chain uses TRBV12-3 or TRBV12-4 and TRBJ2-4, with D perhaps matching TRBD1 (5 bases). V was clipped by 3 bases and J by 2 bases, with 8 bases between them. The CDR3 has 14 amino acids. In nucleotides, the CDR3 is TGTGCCAGCAGTTTTGGACAATCCAAAAACATTCAGTACTTC. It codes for CASSFGQSKNIQYF.

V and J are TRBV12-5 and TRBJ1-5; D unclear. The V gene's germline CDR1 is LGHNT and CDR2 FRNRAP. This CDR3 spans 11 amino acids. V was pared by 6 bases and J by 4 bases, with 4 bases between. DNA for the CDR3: TGTGCTAGTGGCACGAATCAGCCCCAGCATTTT. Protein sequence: CASGTNQPQHF.

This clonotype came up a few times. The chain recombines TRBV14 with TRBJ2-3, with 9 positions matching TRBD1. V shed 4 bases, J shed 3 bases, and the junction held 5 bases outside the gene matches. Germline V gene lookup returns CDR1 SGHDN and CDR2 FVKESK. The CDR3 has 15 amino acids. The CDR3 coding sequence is TGTGCCAGCAGCCCATTCGGGACAGGGACAGATACGCAGTATTTT. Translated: CASSPFGTGTDTQYF.

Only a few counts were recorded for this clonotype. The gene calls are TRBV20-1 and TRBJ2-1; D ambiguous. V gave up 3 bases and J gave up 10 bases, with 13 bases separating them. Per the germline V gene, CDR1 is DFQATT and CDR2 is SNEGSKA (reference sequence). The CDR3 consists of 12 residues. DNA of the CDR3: TGCAGTGCTAGTTTTACCTTGGGGGAGCAGTTCTTC. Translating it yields CSASFTLGEQFF.

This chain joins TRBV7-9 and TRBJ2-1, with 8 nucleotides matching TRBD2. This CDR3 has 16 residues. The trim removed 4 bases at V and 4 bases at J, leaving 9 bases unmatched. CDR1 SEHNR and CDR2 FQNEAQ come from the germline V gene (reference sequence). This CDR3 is CASSSISGRKYNEQFF. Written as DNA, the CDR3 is TGTGCCAGCAGCTCCATAAGCGGGAGAAAATACAATGAGCAGTTCTTC.

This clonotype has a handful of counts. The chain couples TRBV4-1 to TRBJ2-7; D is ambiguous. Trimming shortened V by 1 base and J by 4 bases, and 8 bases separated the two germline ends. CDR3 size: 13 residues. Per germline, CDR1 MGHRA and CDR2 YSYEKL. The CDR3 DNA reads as TGCGCCAGCAGCCAAGTATGGGGTTACGAGCAGTACTTC. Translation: CASSQVWGYEQYF.

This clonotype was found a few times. The CDR3, as DNA: TGTGCCAGCAGCTTAAGGGGACAAGTAGGCCAAGAGACCCAGTACTTC. Amino acids: CASSLRGQVGQETQYF. The genes are TRBV7-9 and TRBJ2-5, with D possibly being TRBD1 (6 bases). Trimming left V 2 bases short and J 1 base short, with 14 bases between. Germline lookup yields CDR1 SEHNR and CDR2 FQNEAQ (reference sequence). This CDR3 has 16 amino acids.

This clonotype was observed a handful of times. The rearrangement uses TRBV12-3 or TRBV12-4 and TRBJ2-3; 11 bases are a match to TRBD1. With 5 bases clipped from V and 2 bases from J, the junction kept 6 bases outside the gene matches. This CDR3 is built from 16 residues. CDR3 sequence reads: CASSGLGQGVTDTQYF. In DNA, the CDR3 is TGTGCCAGCAGTGGGTTGGGACAGGGGGTCACAGATACGCAGTATTTT.

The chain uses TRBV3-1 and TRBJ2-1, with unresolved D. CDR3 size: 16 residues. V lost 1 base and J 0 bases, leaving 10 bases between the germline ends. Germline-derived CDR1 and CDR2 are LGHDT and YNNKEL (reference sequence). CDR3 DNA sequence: TGTGCCAGCAGCCAAGGGGCGGACCTCTCCTACAATGAGCAGTTCTTC. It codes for CASSQGADLSYNEQFF.

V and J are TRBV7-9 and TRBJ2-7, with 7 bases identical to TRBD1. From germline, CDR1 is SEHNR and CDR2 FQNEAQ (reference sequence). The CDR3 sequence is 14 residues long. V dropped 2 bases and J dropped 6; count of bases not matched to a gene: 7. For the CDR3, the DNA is TGTGCCAGCAGCTTAAGACAGGGTGGGGGCGAGCAGTACTTC. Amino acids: CASSLRQGGGEQYF.

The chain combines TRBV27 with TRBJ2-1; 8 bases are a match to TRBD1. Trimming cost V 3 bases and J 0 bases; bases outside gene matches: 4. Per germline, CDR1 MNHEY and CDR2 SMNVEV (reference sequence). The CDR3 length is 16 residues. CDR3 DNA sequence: TGTGCCAGCAGTTTCGCAGGGGGCAGCTCCTACAATGAGCAGTTCTTC. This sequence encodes CASSFAGGSSYNEQFF.

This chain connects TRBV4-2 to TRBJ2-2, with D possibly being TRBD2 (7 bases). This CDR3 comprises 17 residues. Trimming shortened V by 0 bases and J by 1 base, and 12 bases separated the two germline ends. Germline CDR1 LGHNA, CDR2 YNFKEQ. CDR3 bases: TGTGCCAGCAGCCAAGATCCCGGGGGGCTGAACACCGGGGAGCTGTTTTTT. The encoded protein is CASSQDPGGLNTGELFF.

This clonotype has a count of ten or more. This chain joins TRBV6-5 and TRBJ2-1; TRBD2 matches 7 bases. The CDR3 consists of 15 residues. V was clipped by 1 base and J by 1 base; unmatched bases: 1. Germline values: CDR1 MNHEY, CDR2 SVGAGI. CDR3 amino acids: CASSYWGGSYNEQFF. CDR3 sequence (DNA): TGTGCCAGCAGTTACTGGGGGGGGTCCTACAATGAGCAGTTCTTC.

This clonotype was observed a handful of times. This chain's CDR3 is CASSQDVAGLTGDTQYF. In DNA, the CDR3 is TGTGCCAGCAGCCAAGATGTCGCTGGACTAACAGGGGATACGCAGTATTTT. The V and J genes are TRBV4-2 and TRBJ2-3; D may match TRBD1 or TRBD2 (6 bases each). Deletions cut 0 bases from V and 6 bases from J, with 19 bases between. Germline values: CDR1 LGHNA, CDR2 YNFKEQ. The CDR3 has 17 amino acids.

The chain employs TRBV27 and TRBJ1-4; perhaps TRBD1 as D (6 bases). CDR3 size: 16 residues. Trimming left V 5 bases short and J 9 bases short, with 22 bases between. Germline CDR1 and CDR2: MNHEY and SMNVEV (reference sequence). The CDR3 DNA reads TGTGCCAGCAGTATCGTACCGACAGGTACAGGGCAAAAACTGTTTTTT. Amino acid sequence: CASSIVPTGTGQKLFF.

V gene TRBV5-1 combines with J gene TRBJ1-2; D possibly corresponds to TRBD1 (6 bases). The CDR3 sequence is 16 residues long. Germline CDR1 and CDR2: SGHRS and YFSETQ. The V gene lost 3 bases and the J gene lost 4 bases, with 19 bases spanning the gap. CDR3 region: CASSSGHQAGVYGYTF. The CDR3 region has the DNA TGCGCCAGCAGCTCGGGACACCAGGCCGGGGTCTATGGCTACACCTTC.

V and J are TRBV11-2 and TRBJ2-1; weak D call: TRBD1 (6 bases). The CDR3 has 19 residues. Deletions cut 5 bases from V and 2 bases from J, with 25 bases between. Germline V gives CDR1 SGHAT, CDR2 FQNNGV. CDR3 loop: CASSDPENRVQGTYNEQFF. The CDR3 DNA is TGTGCCAGCAGCGATCCTGAGAACAGGGTTCAGGGAACCTACAATGAGCAGTTCTTC.

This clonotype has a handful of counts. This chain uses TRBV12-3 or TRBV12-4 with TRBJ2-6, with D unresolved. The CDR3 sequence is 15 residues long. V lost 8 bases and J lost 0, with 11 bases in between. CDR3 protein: CASSTRSSGANVLTF. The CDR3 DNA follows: TGTGCCAGCTCAACTCGTTCCTCTGGGGCCAACGTCCTGACTTTC.

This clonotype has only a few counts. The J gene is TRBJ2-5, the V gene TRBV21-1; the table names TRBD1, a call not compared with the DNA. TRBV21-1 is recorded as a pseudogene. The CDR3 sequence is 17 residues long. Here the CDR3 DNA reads TGTGCCAGCAGCAAAGCCCCCCCGGACAGATACCAAGAGACCCAGTACTTC. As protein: CASSKAPPDRYQETQYF.

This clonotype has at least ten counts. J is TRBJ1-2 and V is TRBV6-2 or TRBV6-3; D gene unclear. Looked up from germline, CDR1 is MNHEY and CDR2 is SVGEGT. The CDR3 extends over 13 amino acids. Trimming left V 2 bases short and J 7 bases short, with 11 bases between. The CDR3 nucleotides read TGTGCCAGCAGTTACGTCCGCCTAGGTGGCTACACCTTC. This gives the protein CASSYVRLGGYTF.

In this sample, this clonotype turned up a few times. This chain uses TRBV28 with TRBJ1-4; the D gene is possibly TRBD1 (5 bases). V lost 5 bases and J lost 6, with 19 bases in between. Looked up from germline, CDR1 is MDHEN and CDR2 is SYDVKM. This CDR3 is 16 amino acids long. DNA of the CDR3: TGTGCCAGCAGTCCCCTCTACGGGGCGGAGGATGAAAAACTGTTTTTT. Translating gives CASSPLYGAEDEKLFF.

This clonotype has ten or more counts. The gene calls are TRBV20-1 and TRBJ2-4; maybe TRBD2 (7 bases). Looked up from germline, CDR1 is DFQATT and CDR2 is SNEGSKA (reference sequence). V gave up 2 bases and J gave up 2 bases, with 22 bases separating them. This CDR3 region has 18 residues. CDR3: CSARSSWTGGGTKNIQYF. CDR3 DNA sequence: TGCAGTGCTAGATCCTCCTGGACGGGGGGCGGGACCAAAAACATTCAGTACTTC.

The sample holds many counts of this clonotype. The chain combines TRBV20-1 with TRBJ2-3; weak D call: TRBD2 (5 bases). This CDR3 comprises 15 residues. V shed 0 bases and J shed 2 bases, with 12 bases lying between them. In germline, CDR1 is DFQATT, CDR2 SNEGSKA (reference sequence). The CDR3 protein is CSARDTRASTDTQYF. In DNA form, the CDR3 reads TGCAGTGCTAGAGATACGAGGGCCTCCACAGATACGCAGTATTTT.

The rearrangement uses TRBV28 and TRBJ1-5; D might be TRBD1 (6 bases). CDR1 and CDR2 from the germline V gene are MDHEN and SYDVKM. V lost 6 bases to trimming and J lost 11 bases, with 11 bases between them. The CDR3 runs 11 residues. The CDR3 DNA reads TGTGCCAGCAGCACGGACAGAACCCAGCATTTT. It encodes CASSTDRTQHF.

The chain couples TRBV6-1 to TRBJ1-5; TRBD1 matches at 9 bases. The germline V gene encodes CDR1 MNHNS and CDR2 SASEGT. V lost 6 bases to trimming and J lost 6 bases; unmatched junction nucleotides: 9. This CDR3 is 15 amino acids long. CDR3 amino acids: CASSSGTGLRQPQHF. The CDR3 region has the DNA TGTGCCAGCAGCTCCGGGACAGGGTTGCGTCAGCCCCAGCATTTT.

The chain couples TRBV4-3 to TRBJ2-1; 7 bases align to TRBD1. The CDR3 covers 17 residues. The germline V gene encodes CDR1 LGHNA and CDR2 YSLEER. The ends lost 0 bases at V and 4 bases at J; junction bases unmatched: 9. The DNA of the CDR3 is TGCGCCAGCAGCCAAGAAGGGGGCAGGGCGCGGTACAATGAGCAGTTCTTC. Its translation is CASSQEGGRARYNEQFF.

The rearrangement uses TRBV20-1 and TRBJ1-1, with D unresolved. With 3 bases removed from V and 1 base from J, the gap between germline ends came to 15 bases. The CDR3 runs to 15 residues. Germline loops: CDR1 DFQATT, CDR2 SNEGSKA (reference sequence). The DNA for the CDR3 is TGCAGTGCTAGTCCCCCCCGGTTGGCGAACACTGAAGCTTTCTTT. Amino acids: CSASPPRLANTEAFF.